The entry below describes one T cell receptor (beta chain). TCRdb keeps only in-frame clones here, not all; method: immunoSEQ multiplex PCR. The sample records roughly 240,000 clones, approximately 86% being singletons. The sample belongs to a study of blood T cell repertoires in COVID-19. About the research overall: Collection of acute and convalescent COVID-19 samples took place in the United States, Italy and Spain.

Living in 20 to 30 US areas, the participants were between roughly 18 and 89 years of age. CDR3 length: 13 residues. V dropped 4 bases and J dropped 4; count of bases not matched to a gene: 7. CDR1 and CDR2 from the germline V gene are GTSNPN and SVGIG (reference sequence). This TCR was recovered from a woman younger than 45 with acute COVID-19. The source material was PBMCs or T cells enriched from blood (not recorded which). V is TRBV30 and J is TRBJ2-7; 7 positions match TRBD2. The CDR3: CAWMGGDRYEQYF. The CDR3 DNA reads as TGTGCCTGGATGGGGGGGGATCGGTACGAGCAGTACTTC.